Below are 4 T cell receptor beta chains sequenced from a single sample in a study of CD8 T cells in Susac syndrome. Random hexamers were used to reverse transcribe an amount of about 0.45 to 1 ug RNA. MiXCR, run by TCRdb on the immunoSEQ multiplex PCR reads, gives a single entry per CDR3 protein. Of some 150,000 distinct CDR3 sequences in the sample, about 95% are singletons; the top ten hold 0.16%. The sample taken for sequencing was CD4+ T cells from PBMCs. These receptors were collected from a human donor with Susac syndrome.

This clonotype has only a few counts. V is TRBV6-5 and J is TRBJ1-6, with D possibly TRBD1 on 5 matching bases. There are 16 residues in the CDR3. The germline V and J ends were trimmed by 4 bases and 7 bases, with 17 bases remaining between them. Germline CDR1 MNHEY, CDR2 SVGAGI. CDR3 residues: CASSFGTARRNSPLHF. CDR3 bases: TGTGCCAGCAGTTTTGGGACGGCAAGGAGGAATTCACCCCTCCACTTT.

The V gene is TRBV4-2, the J gene TRBJ1-1, with D possibly being TRBD1 (5 bases). Germline loops: CDR1 LGHNA, CDR2 YNFKEQ. V was cut by 5 bases and J by 2 bases, with 6 bases left in between. The CDR3 totals 12 residues. The CDR3 DNA is TGTGCCAGCAGCTGGGACAACACTGAAGCTTTCTTT. Translation gives CASSWDNTEAFF.

V is TRBV5-1 and J is TRBJ1-5; D is unclear. The CDR3 is 15 residues long. Germline V gives CDR1 SGHRS, CDR2 YFSETQ. Trimming cost V 0 bases and J 0 bases, with 7 bases left between them. The CDR3 DNA sequence: TGCGCCAGCAGCTTGGACAGCCCTAGCAATCAGCCCCAGCATTTT. Residues: CASSLDSPSNQPQHF.

CDR3 protein: CATAFDRVSYEQYF. DNA for the CDR3: TGTGCCACTGCCTTTGACAGGGTCTCCTACGAGCAGTACTTC. This rearrangement joins TRBV19 to TRBJ2-7; TRBD1 aligns across 7 bases. The CDR3 has 14 amino acids. V shed 10 bases, J shed 0 bases, and the junction held 9 bases outside the gene matches. CDR1 and CDR2 from the germline V gene are LNHDA and SQIVND (reference sequence). Based on the CDR3 plus reference TRBV19 and TRBJ2-7, the full variable domain is DGGITQSPKYLFRKEGQNVTLSCEQNLNHDAMYWYRQDPGQGLRLIYYSQIVNDFQKGDIAEGYSVSREKKESFPLTVTSAQKNPTAFYLCATAFDRVSYEQYFGPGTRLTVT.